The 32 T cell receptor beta chains in this list originate from one sample, sequenced in a study of cytomegalovirus exposure and HLA in healthy donors. Profiling relied on immunoSEQ multiplex PCR, and the TCRdb table lists in-frame clones only, not all of them. Among about 130,000 clones listed, about 96% were seen once. What was sequenced was PBMCs. The receptors here all came from a man younger than 35 in good health and CMV-seronegative.

In the case of this clone: Sequence at one end of the junction differs from germline and may be a read error. The rearrangement links TRBV5-4 to TRBJ2-7, with D possibly being TRBD1 (6 bases). The CDR3 is 15 amino acids. The germline CDR1 and CDR2 sequences are SGHNT and YYREEE (reference sequence). This CDR3 reads CASSLFSYPLGGGNF. The CDR3 nucleotides read TGTGCCAGCAGCTTGTTTTCGTATCCCCTAGGGGGTGGCAACTTC.

This clone was picked up one time. The rearrangement links TRBV19 to TRBJ1-1; 8 bases are a match to TRBD1. Per the germline V gene, CDR1 is LNHDA and CDR2 is SQIVND (reference sequence). With V trimmed by 4 bases and J by 0 bases, 4 bases remained unmatched. The CDR3 is made up of 15 amino acids. CDR3 sequence (DNA): TGTGCCAGTAGTAAAGAGACAGGGGTGAACACTGAAGCTTTCTTT. Protein sequence: CASSKETGVNTEAFF.

J is TRBJ1-4 and V is TRBV30, with D hard to call. CDR3 length: 10 amino acids. Germline values: CDR1 GTSNPN, CDR2 SVGIG (reference sequence). Trimming removed 2 bases from V and 8 bases from J, with 3 bases in between. This chain's CDR3 is CAWSREKLFF. In nucleotides, the CDR3 is TGTGCCTGGAGTCGGGAAAAACTGTTTTTT.

The chain couples TRBV29-1 to TRBJ1-2, with D possibly TRBD1 on 5 matching bases. Germline lookup yields CDR1 SQVTM and CDR2 ANQGSEA. The ends were cut back, 4 bases at V and 6 bases at J, with 18 bases in the middle. The CDR3 covers 14 residues. CDR3 in amino acids: CSVGKSGLGDGYTF. CDR3 DNA sequence: TGCAGCGTTGGGAAGTCAGGGTTGGGCGATGGCTACACCTTC.

The chain combines TRBV18 with TRBJ2-5, with TRBD1 as a possible D gene (5 bases). Looked up from germline, CDR1 is KGHSH and CDR2 is LQKENI. V was trimmed by 4 bases and J by 10 bases, leaving 13 bases between them. The CDR3 is 12 residues long. CDR3 sequence reads: CASSLEPGIQYF. The CDR3 bases are TGTGCCAGCTCACTTGAGCCAGGGATCCAGTACTTC.

The V call is TRBV6-1, the J call TRBJ1-5; D gene unclear. There are 15 residues in the CDR3. V shed 2 bases and J shed 3 bases, with 11 bases lying between them. Germline V gene data show CDR1 as MNHNS and CDR2 as SASEGT. CDR3 in DNA: TGTGCCAGCAGTGAAAATGAGCTCTCCAATCAGCCCCAGCATTTT. It yields the protein CASSENELSNQPQHF.

The V and J genes are TRBV5-1 and TRBJ1-4, with TRBD1 matching 9 bases. The CDR3 is 16 residues long. The germline V gene has CDR1 SGHRS and CDR2 YFSETQ. The trim removed 2 bases at V and 7 bases at J, leaving 9 bases unmatched. For the CDR3, the DNA is TGCGCCAGCAGCTTCTCATTACAGGGGGCAGGTGAAAAACTGTTTTTT. Its protein is CASSFSLQGAGEKLFF. The whole variable domain, remainder taken from reference TRBV5-1 and TRBJ1-4, is KAGVTQTPRYLIKTRGQQVTLSCSPISGHRSVSWYQQTPGQGLQFLFEYFSETQRNKGNFPGRFSGRQFSNSRSEMNVSTLELGDSALYLCASSFSLQGAGEKLFFGSGTQLSVL.

The chain's CDR3 is CASSWRVRDRGLQETQYF. The CDR3 DNA reads as TGTGCCAGCAGCTGGCGAGTCCGGGACCGGGGACTTCAAGAGACCCAGTACTTC. V gene TRBV5-4 combines with J gene TRBJ2-5; D possibly corresponds to TRBD2 (6 bases). The CDR3 sequence is 18 residues long. The V gene's germline CDR1 is SGHNT and CDR2 YYREEE (reference sequence). V lost 3 bases, J lost 2 bases, and 23 bases lay in between.

The genes are TRBV28 and TRBJ2-7, with D perhaps matching TRBD1 (6 bases). This CDR3 region has 14 residues. Germline V gene lookup returns CDR1 MDHEN and CDR2 SYDVKM. With 4 bases removed from V and 6 bases from J, the gap between germline ends came to 16 bases. The CDR3 region has the DNA TGTGCCAGCAGTTCAGGACAGCCCTACCTCGAGCAGTACTTC. Protein: CASSSGQPYLEQYF.

This clone was seen only once. V gene TRBV5-6 combines with J gene TRBJ2-7; maybe TRBD1 (5 bases). V gave up 0 bases and J gave up 6 bases, with 10 bases separating them. The CDR3 sequence is 13 residues long. CDR1 is SGHDT, CDR2 YYEEEE, per germline. Here the CDR3 DNA reads TGTGCCAGCAGCTTGGGACAGTCTGGCGAGCAGTACTTC. It translates to CASSLGQSGEQYF.

The chain carries TRBV7-3 and TRBJ2-3; TRBD2 matches 14 bases. From germline, CDR1 is SGHTA and CDR2 FQGTGA. This CDR3 has 16 residues. Trimming removed 3 bases from V and 8 bases from J; junction bases left unmatched: 7. For the CDR3, the DNA is TGTGCCAGCAGCTTCCTCGGGACTAGCGGGAGAGGTACGCAGTATTTT. It encodes CASSFLGTSGRGTQYF.

The chain links TRBV28 to TRBJ2-2, with 8 positions matching TRBD2. V lost 7 bases, J lost 0 bases, and 4 bases stayed unmatched. This CDR3 has 15 amino acids. Germline CDR1 and CDR2: MDHEN and SYDVKM. CDR3 DNA: TGTGCCAGCACCCTTAGCGGGGCGAACACCGGGGAGCTGTTTTTT. This codes for CASTLSGANTGELFF.

The rearrangement uses TRBV5-4 and TRBJ2-3; TRBD2 might be the D (6 bases). V was trimmed by 4 bases and J by 6 bases, leaving 15 bases between them. The CDR3 is made up of 14 amino acids. Germline CDR1 is SGHNT and CDR2 is YYREEE (reference sequence). The CDR3 coding sequence is TGTGCCAGCAGCAAACAGCGGGCCAAGGATACGCAGTATTTT. It is translated as CASSKQRAKDTQYF.

The chain carries TRBV4-3 and TRBJ2-7, with D hard to call. Per the germline V gene, CDR1 is LGHNA and CDR2 is YSLEER. This CDR3 comprises 15 residues. Trimming shortened V by 5 bases and J by 5 bases, and 19 bases separated the two germline ends. The CDR3 coding sequence is TGCGCCAGCAGCTCCCTGGGCCTTTCTCCCGACGAGCAGTACTTC. It codes for CASSSLGLSPDEQYF.

The V call is TRBV4-2, the J call TRBJ2-3, with 9 positions matching TRBD2. The trim removed 1 base at V and 2 bases at J, leaving 4 bases unmatched. CDR3 size: 16 residues. Germline CDR1 and CDR2: LGHNA and YNFKEQ. The CDR3 region has the DNA TGTGCCAGCAGCCAAGTACTAGCGGGCGACACAGATACGCAGTATTTT. Its protein is CASSQVLAGDTDTQYF.

The V and J genes are TRBV7-2 and TRBJ2-7; the D is unclear. Trimming removed 1 base from V and 2 bases from J, with 9 bases in between. In germline, CDR1 is SGHTA, CDR2 FQGNSA. CDR3 length: 14 amino acids. CDR3 sequence (DNA): TGTGCCAGCAGCTTAGAGTACCGCGCCTACGAGCAGTACTTC. Residues: CASSLEYRAYEQYF.

The count of this clone is one. This chain links TRBV9 with TRBJ2-7, with 7 bases matching TRBD2. After removal of 3 bases from V and 2 bases from J, the junction contained 8 bases not matched to a gene. Germline values: CDR1 SGDLS, CDR2 YYNGEE. There are 15 residues in the CDR3. The CDR3 nucleotides are TGTGCCAGCAGCGCCAGTTCTAGCGGAACCTACGAGCAGTACTTC. Its translation: CASSASSSGTYEQYF.

The V call is TRBV28, the J call TRBJ2-1; the match to TRBD1 covers 10 bases. Trimming took 5 bases from V and 3 from J; bases not matched to a gene: 10. Germline values: CDR1 MDHEN, CDR2 SYDVKM. CDR3 length equals 17 residues. This chain's CDR3 is CASSRTVRDRGYNEQFF. The CDR3 DNA sequence: TGTGCCAGCAGTCGCACGGTCCGGGACAGGGGCTACAATGAGCAGTTCTTC.

The CDR3 DNA is TGCGCCAGCAGCCAAGGGACTAGCGGGAGTAGTTCCTACAATGAGCAGTTCTTC. It translates to CASSQGTSGSSSYNEQFF. J is TRBJ2-1 and V is TRBV4-3, with 13 nucleotides matching TRBD2. Per the germline V gene, CDR1 is LGHNA and CDR2 is YSLEER. This CDR3 has 18 residues. V lost 1 base to trimming and J lost 1 base; unmatched junction nucleotides: 4.

The V gene is TRBV19, the J gene TRBJ1-2; D is unclear. Germline assignment: CDR1 LNHDA and CDR2 SQIVND (reference sequence). V lost 5 bases and J lost 8, with 18 bases in between. CDR3 length: 14 residues. CDR3 sequence (DNA): TGTGCCAGTAGTCCCGCCCCGGACGAGGGAGGCTACACCTTC. Protein product: CASSPAPDEGGYTF.

This clone appeared a single time. The rearrangement links TRBV6-5 to TRBJ1-3, with a weak D call TRBD1 (6 bases). Trimming removed 0 bases at V and 0 bases at J, with 9 bases between. The germline V gene has CDR1 MNHEY and CDR2 SVGAGI. This CDR3 comprises 16 residues. CDR3 loop: CASSYSNRASGNTIYF. CDR3 DNA: TGTGCCAGCAGTTACTCGAACAGGGCCTCTGGAAACACCATATATTTT.

This clone was detected once. The chain links TRBV7-3 to TRBJ2-5; maybe TRBD1 (6 bases). The CDR3 is 13 residues long. Germline V lookup: CDR1 SGHTA, CDR2 FQGTGA. Trimming took 4 bases from V and 7 from J, leaving 13 bases between them. CDR3 sequence: CASSSTGTGTQYF. The CDR3 DNA is TGTGCCAGCAGCTCCACAGGGACGGGGACCCAGTACTTC.

V and J are TRBV5-1 and TRBJ2-3; TRBD2 aligns across 10 bases. CDR1 is SGHRS, CDR2 YFSETQ, per germline. The CDR3 sequence is 17 residues long. With V trimmed by 4 bases and J by 4 bases, 12 bases remained unmatched. For the CDR3, the DNA is TGCGCCAGCAGCCCCCCGGTGGTAGCGGGAGGATCAGATACGCAGTATTTT. Translation: CASSPPVVAGGSDTQYF.

The genes are TRBV27 and TRBJ2-7; D gene uncertain. V lost 5 bases, J lost 3 bases, and 2 bases lay in between. The CDR3 has 10 residues. In germline, CDR1 is MNHEY, CDR2 SMNVEV (reference sequence). The CDR3 loop is CASSLYEQYF. CDR3 DNA: TGTGCCAGCAGTCTCTACGAGCAGTACTTC.

V usage is TRBV9 and J usage is TRBJ2-1, with D maybe TRBD2 (5 bases). The CDR3 runs to 13 residues. The germline V and J ends were trimmed by 0 bases and 5 bases, with 6 bases remaining between them. The germline V gene has CDR1 SGDLS and CDR2 YYNGEE. The CDR3 loop is CASSVATNNEQFF. The CDR3, as DNA: TGTGCCAGCAGCGTAGCGACTAACAATGAGCAGTTCTTC.

The V and J genes are TRBV6-5 and TRBJ2-3; possible D gene TRBD2, 6 bases. The V and J ends lost 7 bases and 3 bases respectively, with 14 bases between them. The germline V gene encodes CDR1 MNHEY and CDR2 SVGAGI. CDR3 length: 14 amino acids. The CDR3 sequence is CASKLDGRTDTQYF. The CDR3 coding sequence is TGTGCCAGCAAGTTGGACGGGAGAACAGATACGCAGTATTTT.

The gene calls are TRBV11-2 and TRBJ2-7; 7 bases map to TRBD2. V shed 1 base and J 2 bases; nucleotides not matched to a gene: 5. Germline V lookup: CDR1 SGHAT, CDR2 FQNNGV. CDR3 length equals 15 residues. The CDR3 nucleotides are TGTGCCAGCAGCTTAGGATCTAGCGGAGCCTACGAGCAGTACTTC. The encoded protein is CASSLGSSGAYEQYF.

The chain recombines TRBV19 with TRBJ1-2; D gene ambiguous. Looked up from germline, CDR1 is LNHDA and CDR2 is SQIVND (reference sequence). The CDR3 totals 14 residues. The V gene lost 6 bases and the J gene lost 8 bases, with 19 bases spanning the gap. CDR3 nucleotide sequence: TGTGCCAGTAGATCCCCCGGCGGACTAAGGGGCTACACCTTC. It yields the protein CASRSPGGLRGYTF.

The chain is built from TRBV6-1 and TRBJ1-5, with TRBD1 as a possible D gene (6 bases). Trimming left V 7 bases short and J 4 bases short, with 14 bases between. This CDR3 comprises 14 residues. The germline CDR1 and CDR2 sequences are MNHNS and SASEGT. The CDR3 here is CASTFGDINQPQHF. CDR3 coding DNA: TGTGCCAGCACCTTCGGGGACATAAATCAGCCCCAGCATTTT.

CDR3 amino acids: CASSSPETSGDSTDTQYF. CDR3 in DNA: TGTGCCAGCAGTTCCCCAGAGACTAGCGGGGATAGCACAGATACGCAGTATTTT. This chain joins TRBV28 and TRBJ2-3, with 11 nucleotides matching TRBD2. This CDR3 is built from 18 residues. J was trimmed by 0 bases and V by 4 bases; bases with no gene match: 9. Germline CDR1 reads MDHEN; CDR2 reads SYDVKM.

The CDR3 bases are TGTGCCAGCAGCTTAAGTGAGGCTGAGCAGTTCTTC. Its protein product is CASSLSEAEQFF. J is TRBJ2-1 and V is TRBV7-6, with D hard to call. V lost 2 bases to trimming and J lost 9 bases, with 8 bases between them. CDR3 length: 12 residues. In germline, CDR1 is SGHVS, CDR2 FNYEAQ.

The chain recombines TRBV11-3 with TRBJ2-3; D unclear. Trimming cost V 1 base and J 6 bases, with 14 bases left between them. The CDR3 is 15 residues long. Germline V gene lookup returns CDR1 SGHNT and CDR2 YENEEA. The DNA of the CDR3 is TGTGCCAGCAGCTTAGGTTATTCAGTTGCCGATACGCAGTATTTT. Protein sequence: CASSLGYSVADTQYF.